This paragraph reports one T cell receptor (beta chain). Its antigen is not identified. A heparinised blood draw that averaged about 120 mL was obtained once from each donor. Each sorted fraction was over 95% pure. Expressed TCRB transcripts were sequenced, since all the RNA that had been isolated was reverse transcribed. The method was immunoSEQ multiplex PCR; TCRdb's version includes in-frame clones alone and lacks a portion of them. This sample has almost 350,000 clones; 6.5% to 10% occur once, and the top ten carry 0.44%. This entry belongs to a study of beta chain features in type 1 diabetes. Study-wide results and caveats: Comparison showed that naive, central memory and Treg TCRB repertoires appeared more similar among patients than among healthy donors. In all four CD4+ subsets, TCRB CDR3 length was significantly, moderately reduced in type 1 diabetes.

The V gene's germline CDR1 is SGHDN and CDR2 FVKESK. The CDR3 contains 15 residues. Deletions cut 1 base from V and 5 bases from J, with 14 bases between. This chain connects TRBV14 to TRBJ1-2; a possible D gene is TRBD1 (5 bases). Source material: central memory CD4+ T cells from blood. The source of this sequence is a woman aged 18-35 years in good health. CDR3 in amino acids: CASSQGQGRGYGYTF. The CDR3 DNA sequence: TGTGCCAGCAGCCAAGGGCAGGGCCGGGGTTATGGCTACACCTTC.